The 23 T cell receptor beta chains below all came from one sample that was sequenced in a study of cytomegalovirus exposure and HLA in healthy donors. Primers included in the PCR were 60 Vbeta and 13 Jbeta primers. The method was immunoSEQ multiplex PCR; TCRdb's version includes in-frame clones alone and lacks a portion of them. In the table there are 150,000 to 200,000 clones, about 78% of which are singletons. The sample taken for sequencing was PBMCs. These receptors came from a woman between 50 and 59 years old in good health and CMV-seropositive.

This chain uses TRBV5-1 with TRBJ2-7, with TRBD1 identical over 12 bases. Germline V gene data show CDR1 as SGHRS and CDR2 as YFSETQ. Unmatched junction bases numbered 9, after V lost 4 bases and J lost 1 base. The CDR3 has 17 amino acids. CDR3 nucleotide sequence: TGCGCCAGCAGCGGGGGGACAGGGGGCGCGGAGTCCTACGAGCAGTACTTC. It codes for CASSGGTGGAESYEQYF.

V is TRBV18 and J is TRBJ1-1; weak D call: TRBD1 (5 bases). V dropped 1 base and J dropped 4 bases, with 10 bases sitting between them. Germline V gene data show CDR1 as KGHSH and CDR2 as LQKENI. The CDR3 is made up of 14 amino acids. The DNA for the CDR3 is TGTGCCAGCTCACCACGGGGCGTGAGCACTGAAGCTTTCTTT. It translates to CASSPRGVSTEAFF.

This chain joins TRBV2 and TRBJ1-1; the match to TRBD1 covers 7 bases. In germline, CDR1 is SNHLY, CDR2 FYNNEI. The CDR3 contains 16 residues. Germline trimming cut 7 bases from V and 2 bases from J; bases unmatched to any gene: 13. CDR3 sequence: CASTNRGYRHNTEAFF. CDR3 in DNA: TGTGCCAGCACTAACAGGGGATATAGGCATAACACTGAAGCTTTCTTT.

CDR3 protein: CASSYSGQYNSPLHF. The CDR3 bases are TGTGCCAGCAGTTACTCGGGACAGTATAATTCACCCCTCCACTTT. V gene TRBV6-6 combines with J gene TRBJ1-6; 7 bases are a match to TRBD1. Trimming at V came to 0 bases and at J to 4 bases, leaving 0 bases not matched to a gene. CDR1 and CDR2 from the germline V gene are MNHNY and SVGAGI (reference sequence). The CDR3 sequence is 15 residues long.

The chain joins TRBV2 to TRBJ2-1; 11 bases line up with TRBD2. From germline, CDR1 is SNHLY and CDR2 FYNNEI. J was trimmed by 10 bases and V by 6 bases; bases with no gene match: 5. The CDR3 loop spans 13 amino acids. CDR3 protein: CASRTGTSGEQFF. As DNA, the CDR3 is TGTGCCAGCAGGACCGGGACTAGCGGAGAGCAGTTCTTC.

This clone occurred a few times. The V call is TRBV18, the J call TRBJ1-6; D ambiguous. Trimming pared 1 base from V and 6 bases from J, leaving 10 bases between. This CDR3 is 15 amino acids long. Germline CDR1 and CDR2: KGHSH and LQKENI. Here the CDR3 reads CASSPLPGVNSPLHF. CDR3 coding DNA: TGTGCCAGCTCACCACTTCCCGGGGTTAATTCACCCCTCCACTTT.

The CDR3 DNA follows: TGTGCCAGTAGCCCGACAGGGCGTAGCAATCAGCCCCAGCATTTT. This translates into CASSPTGRSNQPQHF. V gene TRBV19 combines with J gene TRBJ1-5; 7 bases are a match to TRBD1. V gave up 6 bases and J gave up 0 bases; unmatched junction bases: 5. The V gene's germline CDR1 is LNHDA and CDR2 SQIVND (reference sequence). The CDR3 is made up of 15 amino acids. The variable domain in full, completed from reference TRBV19 and TRBJ1-5, reads DGGITQSPKYLFRKEGQNVTLSCEQNLNHDAMYWYRQDPGQGLRLIYYSQIVNDFQKGDIAEGYSVSREKKESFPLTVTSAQKNPTAFYLCASSPTGRSNQPQHFGDGTRLSIL.

The chain uses TRBV10-3 and TRBJ1-1; 7 nucleotides match TRBD1. The CDR3 has 14 amino acids. The V segment lost 8 bases and the J segment 1 base; nucleotides outside the gene matches: 7. Germline loops: CDR1 ENHRY, CDR2 SYGVKD. The CDR3 DNA is TGTGCCATCTCGGGACAGAGGTCGAACACTGAAGCTTTCTTT. Its translation is CAISGQRSNTEAFF.

The chain joins TRBV2 to TRBJ2-5; 10 bases align to TRBD1. V gave up 6 bases and J gave up 6 bases; unmatched junction bases: 10. Germline CDR1 and CDR2: SNHLY and FYNNEI. This CDR3 has 15 residues. The DNA of the CDR3 is TGTGCCAGCAGCCTCGGACAGGGGGATGTACAGACCCAGTACTTC. Amino acids: CASSLGQGDVQTQYF.

V and J are TRBV2 and TRBJ1-1; possible D gene TRBD1, 5 bases. The germline CDR1 and CDR2 sequences are SNHLY and FYNNEI. This CDR3 comprises 13 residues. V was cut by 7 bases and J by 1 base, with 10 bases left in between. The CDR3 protein is CASTSTENTEAFF. CDR3 coding DNA: TGTGCCAGCACTTCGACAGAGAACACTGAAGCTTTCTTT. The whole variable domain, remainder taken from reference TRBV2 and TRBJ1-1, is EPEVTQTPSHQVTQMGQEVILRCVPISNHLYFYWYRQILGQKVEFLVSFYNNEISEKSEIFDDQFSVERPDGSNFTLKIRSTKLEDSAMYFCASTSTENTEAFFGQGTRLTVV.

This clone was observed a few times. The chain is built from TRBV7-3 and TRBJ2-1; D is possibly TRBD2 (6 bases). Trimming stripped 5 bases from V and 9 bases from J, with 17 bases between. The CDR3 covers 14 residues. The germline gives CDR1 SGHTA, CDR2 FQGTGA. The DNA for the CDR3 is TGTGCCAGCAGCCCTACTGGGGGGATGGGTGAGCAGTTCTTC. Its protein product is CASSPTGGMGEQFF.

V and J are TRBV30 and TRBJ2-7; TRBD2 matches 7 bases. The CDR3 contains 12 residues. The junction had 1 base not matched to a gene; V was cut back by 0 bases and J by 5 bases. The germline V gene has CDR1 GTSNPN and CDR2 SVGIG (reference sequence). The DNA of the CDR3 is TGTGCCTGGAGTGTACGGGGGGACGAGCAGTACTTC. Amino acids: CAWSVRGDEQYF.

The chain is built from TRBV6-1 and TRBJ1-4; 9 positions agree with TRBD1. Germline CDR1 reads MNHNS; CDR2 reads SASEGT. The CDR3 loop spans 15 amino acids. The trim removed 6 bases at V and 5 bases at J, leaving 7 bases unmatched. This CDR3 is CASSQGTGLNEKLFF. In DNA, the CDR3 is TGTGCCAGCAGCCAAGGGACAGGGTTAAATGAAAAACTGTTTTTT.

The chain couples TRBV10-3 to TRBJ1-1, with a possible D match to TRBD1 (5 bases). Trimming left V 10 bases short and J 1 base short, with 10 bases between. This CDR3 has 12 residues. Germline lookup yields CDR1 ENHRY and CDR2 SYGVKD. CDR3 bases: TGTGCCACCGACCAGGGGAACACTGAAGCTTTCTTT. Its protein product is CATDQGNTEAFF.

The V gene is TRBV19, the J gene TRBJ1-1; 7 bases are shared with TRBD1. The CDR3 covers 13 residues. V lost 5 bases and J lost 4; bases outside the gene matches: 4. Germline assignment: CDR1 LNHDA and CDR2 SQIVND (reference sequence). The CDR3 loop is CASSPQGGTEAFF. Here the CDR3 DNA reads TGTGCCAGTAGTCCCCAGGGGGGCACTGAAGCTTTCTTT.

The chain uses TRBV5-4 and TRBJ1-2; 9 positions agree with TRBD1. Germline lookup yields CDR1 SGHNT and CDR2 YYREEE (reference sequence). This CDR3 spans 15 amino acids. The V gene end was trimmed by 2 bases and the J gene end by 7 bases; junction bases not matched to a gene: 9. For the CDR3, the DNA is TGTGCCAGCAGCTTTATTTCGGGACAGGGATTTGGCTACACCTTC. Protein sequence: CASSFISGQGFGYTF.

DNA of the CDR3: TGTGCCAGCGGGCCTCTGAGCTACAATGAGCAGTTCTTC. It is translated as CASGPLSYNEQFF. This chain links TRBV6-6 with TRBJ2-1; D remains ambiguous. This CDR3 region has 13 residues. Trimming shortened V by 8 bases and J by 3 bases, and 11 bases separated the two germline ends. Looked up from germline, CDR1 is MNHNY and CDR2 is SVGAGI (reference sequence).

This chain uses TRBV2 with TRBJ2-3; 9 bases fit TRBD1. V was clipped by 6 bases and J by 5 bases; unmatched bases: 9. Germline V gives CDR1 SNHLY, CDR2 FYNNEI. The CDR3 covers 15 residues. The CDR3 spells CASRSRTGAEDTQYF. The DNA of the CDR3 is TGTGCCAGCAGAAGTCGGACAGGGGCAGAAGATACGCAGTATTTT.

This chain connects TRBV2 to TRBJ1-3; perhaps TRBD1 as D (5 bases). CDR1 SNHLY and CDR2 FYNNEI come from the germline V gene. Trimming cost V 6 bases and J 3 bases, with 9 bases left between them. The CDR3 covers 13 residues. CDR3 protein: CASSGGIGNTIYF. The CDR3 nucleotides are TGTGCCAGCAGCGGGGGGATTGGAAACACCATATATTTT.

The sample holds a few counts of this clone. The chain combines TRBV6-5 with TRBJ1-4, with TRBD1 matching 7 bases. The CDR3 is made up of 15 amino acids. V lost 5 bases and J lost 0; bases outside the gene matches: 3. Germline V CDR1 and CDR2: MNHEY, SVGAGI. The CDR3 sequence: CASSATGATNEKLFF. CDR3 DNA sequence: TGTGCCAGCAGTGCCACAGGGGCAACTAATGAAAAACTGTTTTTT.

The chain has TRBV4-1 and TRBJ1-2; 9 bases agree with TRBD1. This CDR3 comprises 14 residues. From germline, CDR1 is MGHRA and CDR2 YSYEKL. After removal of 4 bases from V and 8 bases from J, the junction contained 8 bases not matched to a gene. In nucleotides, the CDR3 is TGCGCCAGCAGCCCCGGGGACAGGGAAGACGGCTACACCTTC. Amino acids: CASSPGDREDGYTF.

The chain combines TRBV6-4 with TRBJ2-1; D remains ambiguous. The germline CDR1 and CDR2 sequences are MRHNA and SNTAGT. V was shortened by 2 bases and J by 6 bases, with 8 bases between the two germline ends. The CDR3 consists of 13 residues. CDR3 coding DNA: TGTGCCAGCAGTGACGAGAGGTTCAATGAGCAGTTCTTC. Amino acids: CASSDERFNEQFF.

The chain couples TRBV7-9 to TRBJ1-5; D not resolved. The CDR3 totals 17 residues. V was trimmed by 0 bases and J by 7 bases, leaving 19 bases between them. In germline, CDR1 is SEHNR, CDR2 FQNEAQ (reference sequence). The CDR3: CASSLALGDARGQPQHF. CDR3 nucleotides: TGTGCCAGCAGCTTAGCTCTCGGAGACGCGAGAGGGCAGCCCCAGCATTTT.